This entry describes one TCR beta chain. The target antigen is unknown. The sample belongs to a study of T cells and Merkel cell carcinoma outcomes. Germline V gives CDR1 SQVTM, CDR2 ANQGSEA. V gave up 7 bases and J gave up 7 bases; unmatched junction bases: 4. The CDR3 spans 11 residues. Profiling relied on immunoSEQ multiplex PCR, and the TCRdb table lists in-frame clones only, not all of them. This table holds some 3,000 clones, 95% to 97% found once. Findings and caveats of the study: In Merkel cell carcinoma, repertoire and T-cell density reportedly predicted outcomes.

This TCR was recovered from a human donor with Merkel cell carcinoma. Sequenced material: tumor tissue from Merkel cell carcinoma. This chain uses TRBV29-1 with TRBJ2-1; TRBD1 agrees at 7 bases. CDR3 in DNA: TGCAGCGCCCGACAGGGTAATGAGCAGTTCTTC. Its translation is CSARQGNEQFF.